Listed here are 12 T cell receptor beta chains from one sample, sequenced in a study of prognosis after radiotherapy for stage I lung cancer. Genomic DNA served as the source from which two-round multiplex PCR generated TCR beta CDR3 amplicons. Primers specific to each TRBV and TRBJ gene were used in first-round PCR. A single record per CDR3 protein comes from TCRdb applying MiXCR to the multiplex PCR reads. This table holds about 35,000 distinct CDR3 sequences, approximately 29% found once. The sample in question was PBMCs, obtained before or after stereotactic body radiation therapy (not recorded which). The source is a donor of 50 years or more with non-small cell lung cancer.

This clonotype came up many times. The chain joins TRBV18 to TRBJ1-5, with no clear D. With 2 bases removed from V and 3 bases from J, the gap between germline ends came to 11 bases. The CDR3 consists of 15 residues. CDR1 is KGHSH, CDR2 LQKENI, per germline. The CDR3 is CASSPTATSNQPQHF. The DNA of the CDR3 is TGTGCCAGCTCACCAACTGCAACGTCCAATCAGCCCCAGCATTTT.

This clonotype was seen at least ten times. The chain uses TRBV3-1 and TRBJ2-3, with 9 bases matching TRBD2. CDR3 length equals 17 residues. Germline CDR1 reads LGHDT; CDR2 reads YNNKEL (reference sequence). The ends lost 0 bases at V and 6 bases at J; junction bases unmatched: 10. The DNA for the CDR3 is TGTGCCAGCAGCCAAGATTCCTGGCGGGGGGGTGGGGATACGCAGTATTTT. This sequence encodes CASSQDSWRGGGDTQYF.

Ten or more counts support this clonotype. The J gene is TRBJ1-1, the V gene TRBV20-1; tentative D call: TRBD1 (5 bases). The V and J ends lost 1 base and 4 bases respectively, with 10 bases between them. The CDR3 runs 13 residues. The germline V gene encodes CDR1 DFQATT and CDR2 SNEGSKA (reference sequence). The CDR3, as DNA: TGCAGTGCTAGAGTTGGGGGGAGCACTGAAGCTTTCTTT. Translated, it gives CSARVGGSTEAFF.

This clonotype occurred a few times. The genes are TRBV5-4 and TRBJ1-4; D may be TRBD1 (6 bases). The CDR3 runs to 13 residues. With 5 bases removed from V and 8 bases from J, the gap between germline ends came to 13 bases. Germline lookup yields CDR1 SGHNT and CDR2 YYREEE (reference sequence). The CDR3 loop reads CASSTGWGEKLFF. CDR3 in DNA: TGTGCCAGCAGTACAGGGTGGGGGGAAAAACTGTTTTTT.

In this sample, this clonotype turned up many times. The V call is TRBV6-2 or TRBV6-3, the J call TRBJ2-1; 9 bases fit TRBD1. Germline CDR1 MNHEY, CDR2 SVGEGT. The CDR3 is 13 amino acids. Trimming cost V 7 bases and J 7 bases; bases outside gene matches: 5. The CDR3 spells CASTGTGLNEQFF. CDR3 coding DNA: TGTGCCAGCACCGGGACAGGGCTTAATGAGCAGTTCTTC.

Ten or more counts support this clonotype. The chain's CDR3 is CSAHPAAGRETQYF. DNA of the CDR3: TGCAGTGCCCACCCCGCGGCAGGGCGGGAGACCCAGTACTTC. The gene calls are TRBV20-1 and TRBJ2-5; the D gene is possibly TRBD1 (5 bases). Deletions cut 6 bases from V and 5 bases from J, with 19 bases between. This CDR3 contains 14 residues. Germline CDR1 and CDR2: DFQATT and SNEGSKA (reference sequence).

In regard to this clonotype: Only one base separates this from a far larger clonotype, so it likely reflects a read error. The chain joins TRBV7-9 to TRBJ2-2; TRBD2 matches at 8 bases. The CDR3 covers 16 residues. J was trimmed by 4 bases and V by 2 bases; bases with no gene match: 6. Germline V gene data show CDR1 as SEHNR and CDR2 as FQNEAQ (reference sequence). The CDR3, as DNA: TGTGCCAGCAGCTTACGGACTAGCTGGGCCACCGGGGAGCTGTTTTTT. Translating gives CASSLRTSWATGELFF.

By sample share, this clonotype is medium-sized (0.01 to 0.1%). The gene calls are TRBV5-1 and TRBJ1-2, with D possibly TRBD1 on 5 matching bases. Germline V gene sequence: CDR1 SGHRS, CDR2 YFSETQ. V dropped 5 bases and J dropped 6 bases, with 14 bases sitting between them. This CDR3 contains 13 residues. For the CDR3, the DNA is TGCGCCAGCAGACTAAGCGGGGGACATGGCTACACCTTC. Translation gives CASRLSGGHGYTF.

With regard to this clonotype: In this CDR3 the conserved last residue, phenylalanine or tryptophan, is missing, so a read error is likely. The CDR3 region has the DNA TGTGCCAGCATTTCCCCTAGCGGGGGGGCCTGGAATGAGCAGTTCTCC. Protein sequence: CASISPSGGAWNEQFS. V gene TRBV6-1 combines with J gene TRBJ2-1; 12 bases agree with TRBD2. Germline trimming cut 7 bases from V and 7 bases from J; bases unmatched to any gene: 11. CDR1 is MNHNS, CDR2 SASEGT, per germline. The CDR3 is made up of 16 amino acids.

This clonotype was picked up many times. The chain is built from TRBV2 and TRBJ1-5; D is undetermined. Germline lookup yields CDR1 SNHLY and CDR2 FYNNEI. The ends were cut back, 3 bases at V and 9 bases at J, with 6 bases in the middle. This CDR3 is 11 amino acids long. CDR3 nucleotide sequence: TGTGCCAGCAGTGAGGAGGGGCCCCAGCATTTT. Translation gives CASSEEGPQHF.

This clonotype came up many times. DNA for the CDR3: TGTGCCAGCAGCCCCAGCCTAACTAGCGGGGGGGCAAATGAGCAGTTCTTC. Protein: CASSPSLTSGGANEQFF. The chain is built from TRBV9 and TRBJ2-1; 13 nucleotides agree with TRBD2. Germline-derived CDR1 and CDR2 are SGDLS and YYNGEE. The CDR3 is made up of 17 amino acids. Trimming cost V 4 bases and J 7 bases; bases outside gene matches: 11.

The sample holds many counts of this clonotype. The rearrangement uses TRBV6-1 and TRBJ2-5; unclear D gene. Germline values: CDR1 MNHNS, CDR2 SASEGT. This CDR3 comprises 13 residues. The V and J ends lost 6 bases and 5 bases respectively, with 13 bases between them. This chain's CDR3 is CASSASIGETQYF. CDR3 DNA sequence: TGTGCCAGCAGCGCCTCGATTGGGGAGACCCAGTACTTC.